A single TCR beta chain is shown here with its context. Its specific antigen is unknown. The input lacks base qualities; no much larger clone sits a single base away. The record originates from a study of blood T cell repertoires in COVID-19 (dated by TCRdb to 2018 to 2020). Regarding the study in general: Samples from collaborators originated in the United States, Italy and Spain and spanned both the acute and convalescent phases of COVID-19. The prospective study material was composed of cDNA or gDNA derived from T cells, B-cell-depleted T cells, or PBMCs. The dataset comprised deeply sampled blood TCRbeta repertoires from subjects exposed to, actively infected with, or recovered from COVID-19. Sample metadata almost always included a de-identified subject ID, COVID-19 status, age in years and sex. Samples came from the ongoing ImmuneRACE study (first 160 participants) plus 1,254 subjects from 6 global collaborators. A freely available public database, intended as a resource for researchers studying the immune response to SARS-CoV-2, is where the repertoires were released. HLA class I and class II types, where available, came from metadata supplied by the sample provider rather than from assay-based typing.

Enrolling through a virtual design, the prospective study's participants ranged in age from about 18 to 100 years and lived across some 22 United States geographic areas. Cohort assignment in the prospective study relied on participant-reported clinical history from a screening survey and a study questionnaire. In the prospective study, whole blood, serum and a nasopharyngeal or oropharyngeal swab were collected from each participant by mobile phlebotomists. Prospective study participants could optionally give additional blood draws and questionnaires over an approximately two-month period. Before DNA extraction, prospective study blood samples were shipped either frozen or at room temperature. On the study overall, not on this receptor specifically: Clinical and demographic metadata were provided uncurated, with the amount varying by source and participant.

The CDR3 starts with the cysteine, ends with the phenylalanine, and has 19 residues. Of all the DNA, just the CDR3 is kept, 57 bases in frame from base 1. At the junction V is shortened by 1 base and J by 3 bases, with 18 bases in between. CDR1 is given as KGHDR and CDR2 as SFDVKD, both from the germline V gene. TCRbeta CDR3 regions were amplified from genomic DNA using the immunoSEQ Assay, a bias-controlled multiplex PCR. Per the authors' processing: Within the assay, amplification of reference gene primers was used to estimate how many nucleated cells each sample contained. Sequence reads were collapsed and filtered to measure the absolute abundance of every unique TCRbeta CDR3 rearrangement. For each sample, productive Simpson clonality was calculated by taking the square root of Simpson's diversity index across productive rearrangements. Not all clones reach the TCRdb copy of this immuneACCESS table, which keeps in-frame sequences only. Checked studies attribute under half of the gap to unresolved V genes and leave the rest unexplained. V, J and clone size were drawn from that table, and D and trimming were deduced from the DNA. Within this sample are 300,000 to 500,000 clones, with around 90% of them counted one time only. The top ten clonotypes cover around 1.9% of the sample.

The chain joins TRBV24-1 to TRBJ2-6, with the D gene uncertain. This receptor was identified in a woman between 40 and 50 years old with acute COVID-19. What was sequenced was PBMCs or T cells enriched from blood (not recorded which). The CDR3 is CATSDFLTGRVYGANVLTF. The bases read TGTGCCACCAGTGATTTTTTAACTGGGCGTGTATATGGGGCCAACGTCCTGACTTTC.